This T cell receptor (beta chain) was obtained from a study of regulatory T cells in long-lasting Graves disease. Researchers made TCR beta libraries by using iRepertoire HTBI primers and running Arm-PCR on CDR3 regions. TCRdb reprocessed the multiplex PCR reads via MiXCR and lists one record per CDR3 protein. The sample lists under 300,000 distinct CDR3 sequences, around 20% seen once, with more than 11% in the top ten. The time point was: newly diagnosed GD, antithyroid drugs for less than 3 months. Scientists built the TCR library using RNA that was extracted from PBMCs. Germline assignment: CDR1 SNHLY and CDR2 FYNNEI. V was cut by 1 base and J by 6 bases, with 10 bases left in between. The CDR3 runs 14 residues.

This receptor was obtained from a female donor with Graves disease. The chain employs TRBV2 and TRBJ2-1; the D gene is possibly TRBD2 (5 bases). The sample here was peripheral blood mononuclear cells (PBMCs), taken at new diagnosis, from a patient treated with antithyroid drugs. This chain's CDR3 is CASSEVSESNEQFF. DNA for the CDR3: TGTGCCAGCAGTGAAGTTAGCGAAAGCAATGAGCAGTTCTTC.